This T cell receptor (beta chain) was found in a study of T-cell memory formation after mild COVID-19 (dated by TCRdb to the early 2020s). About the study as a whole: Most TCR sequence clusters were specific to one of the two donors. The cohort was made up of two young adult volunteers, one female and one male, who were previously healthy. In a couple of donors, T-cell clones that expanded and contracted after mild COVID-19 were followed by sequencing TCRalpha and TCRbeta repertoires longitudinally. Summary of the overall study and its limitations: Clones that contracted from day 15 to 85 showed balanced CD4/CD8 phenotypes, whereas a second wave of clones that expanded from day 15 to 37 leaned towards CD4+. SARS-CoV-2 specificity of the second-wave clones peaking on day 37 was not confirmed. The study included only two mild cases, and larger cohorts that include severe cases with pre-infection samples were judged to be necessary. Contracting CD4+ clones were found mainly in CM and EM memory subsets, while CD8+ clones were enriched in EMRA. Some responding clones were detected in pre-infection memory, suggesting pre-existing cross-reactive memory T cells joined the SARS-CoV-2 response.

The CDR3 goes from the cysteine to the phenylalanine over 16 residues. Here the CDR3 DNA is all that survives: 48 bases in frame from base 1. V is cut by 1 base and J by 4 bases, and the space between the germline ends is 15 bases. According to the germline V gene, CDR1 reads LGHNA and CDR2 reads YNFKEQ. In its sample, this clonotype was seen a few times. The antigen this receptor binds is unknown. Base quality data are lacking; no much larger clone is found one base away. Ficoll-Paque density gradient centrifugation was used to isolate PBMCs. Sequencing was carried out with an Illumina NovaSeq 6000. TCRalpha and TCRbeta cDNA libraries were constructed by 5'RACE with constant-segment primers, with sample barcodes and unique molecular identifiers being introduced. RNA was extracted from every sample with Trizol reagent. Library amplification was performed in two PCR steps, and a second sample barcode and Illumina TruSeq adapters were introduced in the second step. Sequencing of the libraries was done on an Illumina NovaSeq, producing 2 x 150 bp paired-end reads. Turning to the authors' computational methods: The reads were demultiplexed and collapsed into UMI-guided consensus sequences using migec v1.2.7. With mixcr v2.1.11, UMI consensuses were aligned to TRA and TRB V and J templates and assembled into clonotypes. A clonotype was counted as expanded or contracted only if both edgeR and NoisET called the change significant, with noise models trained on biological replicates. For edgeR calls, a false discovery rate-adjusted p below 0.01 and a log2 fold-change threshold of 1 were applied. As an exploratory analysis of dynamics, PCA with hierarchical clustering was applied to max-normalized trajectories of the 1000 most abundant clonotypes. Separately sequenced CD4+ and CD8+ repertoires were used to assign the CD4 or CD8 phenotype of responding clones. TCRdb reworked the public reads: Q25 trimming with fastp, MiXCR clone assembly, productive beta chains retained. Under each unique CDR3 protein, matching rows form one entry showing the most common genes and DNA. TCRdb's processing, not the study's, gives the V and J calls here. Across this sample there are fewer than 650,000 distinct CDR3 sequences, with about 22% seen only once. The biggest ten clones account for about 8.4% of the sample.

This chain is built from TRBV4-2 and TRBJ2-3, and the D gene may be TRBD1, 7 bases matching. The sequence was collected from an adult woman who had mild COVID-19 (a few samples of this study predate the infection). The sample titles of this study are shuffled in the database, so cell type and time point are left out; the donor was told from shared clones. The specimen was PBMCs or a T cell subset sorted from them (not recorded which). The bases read TGTGCCAGCAGCCAAGGGCAGGGGGGAGGCGCAGATACGCAGTATTTT. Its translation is CASSQGQGGGADTQYF.